This T cell receptor (beta chain) was sequenced during a study of shared clonotypes between healthy human individuals. This table comes from immunoSEQ multiplex PCR, and its TCRdb copy is limited to in-frame clones, with some not included. This sample has about 460,000 clones; approximately 71% occur once, and the top ten carry about 12%. This clone was recorded a few times. Germline CDR1 reads KGHSH; CDR2 reads LQKENI. V was pared by 3 bases and J by 5 bases, with 8 bases of the junction left unmatched. The CDR3 consists of 16 residues. The rearrangement joins TRBV18 to TRBJ1-1; TRBD1 matches at 11 bases. The sequenced sample was PBMCs. The sequence was collected from a woman aged 35 to 49 in good health. Some clones in this sample may be carry-over from other donors' samples. CDR3 coding DNA: TGTGCCAGCTCACCCATGGGGACAGGGGGGGATACTGAAGCTTTCTTT. Translation gives CASSPMGTGGDTEAFF.